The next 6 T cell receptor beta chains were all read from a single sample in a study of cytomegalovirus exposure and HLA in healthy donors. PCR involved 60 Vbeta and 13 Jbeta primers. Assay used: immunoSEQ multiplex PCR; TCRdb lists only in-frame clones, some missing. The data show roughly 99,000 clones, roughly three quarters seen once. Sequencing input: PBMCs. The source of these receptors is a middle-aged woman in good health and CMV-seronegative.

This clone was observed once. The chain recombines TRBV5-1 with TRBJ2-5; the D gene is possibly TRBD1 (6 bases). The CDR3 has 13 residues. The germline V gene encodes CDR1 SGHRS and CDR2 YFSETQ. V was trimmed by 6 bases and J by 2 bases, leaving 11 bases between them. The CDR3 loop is CASTRQDQETQYF. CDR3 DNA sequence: TGCGCCAGCACGCGACAGGATCAAGAGACCCAGTACTTC.

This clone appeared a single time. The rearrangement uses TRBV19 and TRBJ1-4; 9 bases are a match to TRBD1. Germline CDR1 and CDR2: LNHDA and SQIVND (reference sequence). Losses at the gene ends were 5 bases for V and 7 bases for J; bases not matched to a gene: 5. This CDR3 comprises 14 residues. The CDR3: CASSQDRGVEKLFF. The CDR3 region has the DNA TGTGCCAGTAGTCAAGACAGGGGGGTTGAAAAACTGTTTTTT. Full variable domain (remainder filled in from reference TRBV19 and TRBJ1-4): DGGITQSPKYLFRKEGQNVTLSCEQNLNHDAMYWYRQDPGQGLRLIYYSQIVNDFQKGDIAEGYSVSREKKESFPLTVTSAQKNPTAFYLCASSQDRGVEKLFFGSGTQLSVL.

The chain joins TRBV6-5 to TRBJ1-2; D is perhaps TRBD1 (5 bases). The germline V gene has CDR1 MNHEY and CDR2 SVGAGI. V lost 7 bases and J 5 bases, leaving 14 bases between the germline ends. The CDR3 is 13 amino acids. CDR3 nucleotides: TGTGCCAGCATCCAGGGTGCCGGATATGGCTACACCTTC. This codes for CASIQGAGYGYTF.

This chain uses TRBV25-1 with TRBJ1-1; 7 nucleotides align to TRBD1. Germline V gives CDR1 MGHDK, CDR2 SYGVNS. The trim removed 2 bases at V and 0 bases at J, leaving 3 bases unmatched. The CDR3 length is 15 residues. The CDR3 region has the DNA TGTGCCAGCAGTGAACCGGGACAGTTGAACACTGAAGCTTTCTTT. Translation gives CASSEPGQLNTEAFF.

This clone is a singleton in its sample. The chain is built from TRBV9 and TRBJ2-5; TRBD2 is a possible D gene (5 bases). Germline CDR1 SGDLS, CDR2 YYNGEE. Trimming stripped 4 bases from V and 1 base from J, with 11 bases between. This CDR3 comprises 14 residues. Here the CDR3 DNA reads TGTGCCAGCAGCCCCTCAGCGGTCCAAGAGACCCAGTACTTC. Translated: CASSPSAVQETQYF.

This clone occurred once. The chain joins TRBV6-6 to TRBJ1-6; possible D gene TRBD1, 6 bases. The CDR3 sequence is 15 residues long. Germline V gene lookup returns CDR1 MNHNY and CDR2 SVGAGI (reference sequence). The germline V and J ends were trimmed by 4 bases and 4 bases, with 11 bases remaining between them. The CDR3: CASSSRGNYNSPLHF. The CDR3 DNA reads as TGTGCCAGCAGTTCCAGGGGCAATTATAATTCACCCCTCCACTTT.